This T cell receptor (beta chain) was obtained from a study of glioma-infiltrating T cells after dendritic cell vaccination (dated by TCRdb to about 2016). Turning to the overall study: The cohort comprised roughly 15 glioblastoma patients from Phase I and II dendritic cell vaccination trials, 9 newly diagnosed and 6 with recurrent disease. Patients received three intradermal dendritic cell vaccine injections at biweekly intervals in the arm below the axilla. In glioblastoma patients vaccinated with dendritic cells, deep sequencing of TCR beta CDR3 regions served to measure tumor-infiltrating lymphocyte content and to compare repertoires between tumor and blood. To make the vaccine, monocyte-derived dendritic cells were cultured for 6 to 8 days with IL-4 and GM-CSF and then pulsed overnight with autologous tumor lysate. Autologous tumor lysate-pulsed dendritic cell vaccination was administered to the patients between about 2002 and 2013. TCR sequencing metrics, including TIL content and tumor-blood repertoire overlap, were correlated with survival after dendritic cell vaccination. On the study overall, not on this receptor specifically: The three-group TCR overlap response model was described as speculative and requiring prospective validation. No direct relationship between TCR clonality and survival was found, suggesting a diverse polyclonal response may matter. Higher estimated pretreatment TIL content predicted longer time to progression and overall survival after dendritic cell vaccination. The cohort was small and heterogeneous, few patients had complete blood and tumor sets, and even fewer had initial-recurrent tumor pairs.

The immunoSEQ assay amplified TCRB CDR3 regions from roughly 2 micrograms of genomic DNA, or from all available DNA when less than that amount was available. The multiplex PCR relied on 60 forward primers for TCR V beta segments and 13 reverse primers for J beta segments. Synthetic control templates were spiked into each sample at limiting dilution to estimate reads per starting template. The Illumina HiSeq System generated sequencing reads of 87 bp. Concerning the study's data processing: PCR and sequencing errors were removed by a nearest neighbor algorithm that merged closely related sequences. TCR overlap was defined as the percentage of unique tumor TCR beta sequences that were also found in the peripheral blood of the same patient. The source is immuneACCESS, and TCRdb retained only in-frame sequences with V and J called. Part of the clones is not carried over; for the studies checked, unresolved V genes explain less than half of this, and the remainder is unexplained. That table supplies the V and J calls and clone size; D and trimming were determined from the DNA. This sample is represented by about 76,000 clones; roughly 87% of them were singletons. The ten biggest clones cover 2% to 2.5% of the sample.

The time point label, as the study defines it: after dendritic cell vaccination, including at tumor progression/relapse. Patients were selected on the basis of adequate residual fresh-frozen tumor tissue and more than two years of available survival data. An isocitrate dehydrogenase mutation was not carried by any of the glioblastoma patients, although molecular status was otherwise variable. PBMC collection took place before vaccination, two weeks after the third vaccination, and at tumor progression if progression occurred. The Qiagen DNeasy Blood extraction Kit was used to extract genomic DNA. The CDR3 measures 17 amino acids from cysteine to phenylalanine. The entry retains the CDR3 DNA only, 51 bases that are in frame from base 1. Via the germline V gene (reference sequence), CDR1 is SGHNT and CDR2 YYREEE. Unmatched junction bases come to 7, with V trimmed by 1 base and J by 0 bases. As to this clone: Its antigen has not been determined. Nothing much larger sits one base from this clone, and base qualities are not available.

This TCR came from a human donor with glioblastoma. Material: blood, obtained after dendritic cell vaccination. This chain is built from TRBV5-4 and TRBJ2-3, and 8 bases in between align with TRBD2. In nucleotide form, the sequence is TGTGCCAGCAGCTTGCCCCCCGCGGGGGGAAGCACAGATACGCAGTATTTT. This codes for CASSLPPAGGSTDTQYF.